The 20 T cell receptor beta chains in this list originate from one sample, sequenced in a study of cytomegalovirus exposure and HLA in healthy donors. 13 Jbeta primers and 60 Vbeta primers were used for the PCR. Clones were read by immunoSEQ multiplex PCR, and TCRdb kept only the in-frame ones, dropping some. The sample has 150,000 to 200,000 clones, around 80% seen once. The sample consisted of PBMCs. The receptors were gathered from a man in his late teens or twenties in good health and CMV-seronegative.

This clone was counted a few times. The chain carries TRBV12-5 and TRBJ2-2; the match to TRBD1 covers 9 bases. This CDR3 region has 19 residues. V shed 2 bases, J shed 5 bases, and the junction held 15 bases outside the gene matches. Germline CDR1 is LGHNT and CDR2 is FRNRAP. The CDR3 nucleotides read TGTGCTAGTGGTTTGCTACTTAGGACAGGGGAAGAAGTTACCGGGGAGCTGTTTTTT. Encoded protein: CASGLLLRTGEEVTGELFF.

The chain combines TRBV10-3 with TRBJ2-5, with D perhaps matching TRBD1 (6 bases). CDR3 length: 18 amino acids. Germline loops: CDR1 ENHRY, CDR2 SYGVKD. V was clipped by 3 bases and J by 5 bases, with 25 bases between them. CDR3 sequence reads: CAISEFLETGRSWETQYF. The DNA for the CDR3 is TGTGCCATCAGTGAATTCCTGGAGACAGGCCGTTCCTGGGAGACCCAGTACTTC.

The chain employs TRBV15 and TRBJ2-5, with D possibly matching TRBD1 (5 bases). CDR1 is LNHNV and CDR2 is YYDKDF in the germline V gene (reference sequence). V was pared by 0 bases and J by 2 bases, with 19 bases between. The CDR3 runs 18 residues. As DNA, the CDR3 is TGTGCCACCAGCAGAGATCTTTTGTCCGGACACCGACAAGAGACCCAGTACTTC. Residues: CATSRDLLSGHRQETQYF.

The chain is built from TRBV19 and TRBJ1-1; D may be TRBD1 (6 bases). V was cut by 1 base and J by 3 bases, with 12 bases left in between. CDR1 is LNHDA, CDR2 SQIVND, per germline (reference sequence). This CDR3 region has 15 residues. CDR3 protein: CASSIGQEPDTEAFF. CDR3 nucleotides: TGTGCCAGTAGTATAGGACAGGAACCGGACACTGAAGCTTTCTTT. The variable domain in full, completed from reference TRBV19 and TRBJ1-1, reads DGGITQSPKYLFRKEGQNVTLSCEQNLNHDAMYWYRQDPGQGLRLIYYSQIVNDFQKGDIAEGYSVSREKKESFPLTVTSAQKNPTAFYLCASSIGQEPDTEAFFGQGTRLTVV.

V gene TRBV10-1 combines with J gene TRBJ1-1; D is uncertain. This CDR3 has 12 residues. Trimming removed 8 bases from V and 1 base from J, with 8 bases in between. Germline V gene data show CDR1 as WNHNN and CDR2 as SYGVQD (reference sequence). The CDR3, as DNA: TGCGCCAGCCGGTATAAGAACACTGAAGCTTTCTTT. Protein sequence: CASRYKNTEAFF.

This clone was picked up a small number of times. V and J are TRBV19 and TRBJ1-1; tentatively, D is TRBD1 (5 bases). The germline V gene encodes CDR1 LNHDA and CDR2 SQIVND (reference sequence). V was pared by 10 bases and J by 4 bases, with 10 bases between. This CDR3 is 11 amino acids long. CDR3 sequence: CAIRGGTEAFF. As DNA, the CDR3 is TGTGCCATACGCGGGGGCACTGAAGCTTTCTTT.

This clone was seen a single time. The V call is TRBV6-5, the J call TRBJ2-7, with D uncertain. Germline V CDR1 and CDR2: MNHEY, SVGAGI. Trimming shortened V by 6 bases and J by 0 bases, and 15 bases separated the two germline ends. The CDR3 is 15 residues long. As DNA, the CDR3 is TGTGCCAGCAGACGATCCCAGGCGAGCTCCTACGAGCAGTACTTC. Translating it yields CASRRSQASSYEQYF.

The chain combines TRBV28 with TRBJ2-5; a weak D match, TRBD1 (6 bases). The CDR3 totals 14 residues. Germline V gene data show CDR1 as MDHEN and CDR2 as SYDVKM. V was clipped by 4 bases and J by 6 bases, with 15 bases between them. CDR3 in amino acids: CASSSYVGAKTQYF. CDR3 bases: TGTGCCAGCAGTTCATATGTGGGGGCTAAGACCCAGTACTTC.

In this sample, this clone turned up a few times. The chain employs TRBV9 and TRBJ2-1; 7 bases agree with TRBD1. The V segment lost 3 bases and the J segment 8 bases; nucleotides outside the gene matches: 11. CDR3 length: 15 residues. The germline gives CDR1 SGDLS, CDR2 YYNGEE. CDR3 nucleotide sequence: TGTGCCAGCAGCGCTAGGGGGCGCGGTTTCGATGAGCAGTTCTTC. Its protein is CASSARGRGFDEQFF.

J is TRBJ2-1 and V is TRBV4-3, with 8 bases that match TRBD2. The CDR3 sequence is 17 residues long. J gave up 1 base and V 3 bases, and 8 bases lay outside the gene matches. Germline assignment: CDR1 LGHNA and CDR2 YSLEER. CDR3 sequence: CASSHYQPGGSYNEQFF. In nucleotides, the CDR3 is TGCGCCAGCAGCCATTACCAGCCGGGAGGGTCCTACAATGAGCAGTTCTTC.

The chain recombines TRBV20-1 with TRBJ2-5; no definite D call. The length of the CDR3 is 11 residues. Between the trimmed V and J ends, which lost 5 bases and 5 bases, there was a span of 9 bases. The germline V gene has CDR1 DFQATT and CDR2 SNEGSKA (reference sequence). CDR3 sequence reads: CSAEKRETQYF. CDR3 DNA sequence: TGCAGTGCTGAAAAGAGGGAGACCCAGTACTTC.

The chain combines TRBV19 with TRBJ2-2; TRBD2 aligns across 14 bases. CDR1 and CDR2 (germline): LNHDA, SQIVND (reference sequence). The CDR3 runs to 14 residues. V dropped 9 bases and J dropped 5; count of bases not matched to a gene: 2. In DNA, the CDR3 is TGTGCCAGCGGGACTAGCGGGAGTACCGGGGAGCTGTTTTTT. This codes for CASGTSGSTGELFF.

This rearrangement joins TRBV9 to TRBJ2-3; TRBD1 matches at 8 bases. The V and J ends lost 1 base and 3 bases, in that order; junction bases with no gene match: 13. The CDR3 runs to 18 residues. Germline V gene data show CDR1 as SGDLS and CDR2 as YYNGEE. The CDR3 region has the DNA TGTGCCAGCAGCGTACTCCCCACAGGGGGAACTTTGACAGATACGCAGTATTTT. Encoded protein: CASSVLPTGGTLTDTQYF.

J is TRBJ2-3 and V is TRBV4-1; D is undetermined. V was cut by 0 bases and J by 2 bases, with 12 bases left in between. The CDR3 totals 16 residues. The V gene's germline CDR1 is MGHRA and CDR2 YSYEKL. DNA for the CDR3: TGCGCCAGCAGCCAAGATCATTCAGTATCCACAGATACGCAGTATTTT. Residues: CASSQDHSVSTDTQYF.

The chain uses TRBV5-1 and TRBJ2-7; a possible D gene is TRBD1 (6 bases). The CDR3 sequence is 14 residues long. Trimming took 3 bases from V and 2 from J, leaving 12 bases between them. In germline, CDR1 is SGHRS, CDR2 YFSETQ. The CDR3 nucleotides are TGCGCCAGCAGCTCGGGACATCGCACCTACGAGCAGTACTTC. Translated: CASSSGHRTYEQYF. The entire variable domain, with the rest obtained from reference TRBV5-1 and TRBJ2-7, is as follows: KAGVTQTPRYLIKTRGQQVTLSCSPISGHRSVSWYQQTPGQGLQFLFEYFSETQRNKGNFPGRFSGRQFSNSRSEMNVSTLELGDSALYLCASSSGHRTYEQYFGPGTRLTVT.

This clone was detected a few times. The gene calls are TRBV28 and TRBJ1-4, with a tentative D call TRBD1 (5 bases). CDR1 MDHEN and CDR2 SYDVKM come from the germline V gene. The CDR3 runs 14 residues. Trimming removed 2 bases from V and 8 bases from J, with 12 bases in between. CDR3 protein: CASSLPLGGEKLFF. For the CDR3, the DNA is TGTGCCAGCAGTTTACCCCTCGGGGGGGAAAAACTGTTTTTT.

J is TRBJ2-1 and V is TRBV4-2; 9 positions match TRBD2. Germline CDR1 reads LGHNA; CDR2 reads YNFKEQ. V was pared by 0 bases and J by 5 bases, with 5 bases of the junction left unmatched. The length of the CDR3 is 16 residues. The CDR3 spells CASSQDGAGGDNEQFF. The CDR3 bases are TGTGCCAGCAGCCAAGATGGCGCGGGAGGGGACAATGAGCAGTTCTTC.

This clone was seen only once. The J gene is TRBJ2-5, the V gene TRBV6-5; TRBD1 matches 8 bases. The end of the DNA is better explained by TRBJ2-7, so the J call may be wrong. Per germline, CDR1 MNHEY and CDR2 SVGAGI. The CDR3 totals 15 residues. The CDR3 region is CASSATGGPSYEQYF. In DNA, the CDR3 is TGTGCCAGCAGTGCAACAGGGGGGCCCTCCTACGAGCAGTACTTC.

The J gene is TRBJ1-2, the V gene TRBV9; D unclear. V was trimmed by 4 bases and J by 6 bases, leaving 13 bases between them. This CDR3 comprises 13 residues. Germline CDR1 SGDLS, CDR2 YYNGEE. For the CDR3, the DNA is TGTGCCAGCAGCCCATACGTGGCGGATGGCTACACCTTC. It is translated as CASSPYVADGYTF.

The chain carries TRBV27 and TRBJ2-7, with 12 nucleotides matching TRBD1. This CDR3 has 14 residues. V dropped 4 bases and J dropped 6; count of bases not matched to a gene: 4. Germline V gene data show CDR1 as MNHEY and CDR2 as SMNVEV (reference sequence). CDR3 loop: CASSWDRGRGEQYF. CDR3 in DNA: TGTGCCAGCAGTTGGGACAGGGGGCGAGGCGAGCAGTACTTC.